The clone carrying this T cell receptor (beta chain) was observed a single time. Antigen: not known. This sample is drawn from a study of T cell repertoires in cytomegalovirus infection. Each CDR3 protein is one row after TCRdb ran MiXCR on the reads. The data contain about 740,000 distinct CDR3 sequences, about 33% of them singletons. Germline CDR1 reads ENHRY; CDR2 reads SYGVKD. With 10 bases removed from V and 3 bases from J, the gap between germline ends came to 12 bases. The CDR3 contains 12 residues. This TCR derives from a human donor in good health (CMV status not recorded). Some clones in this sample may be carry-over from other donors' samples. Sequencing used cultured PBMCs, obtained from culture after CMV antigen stimulation. The chain links TRBV10-3 to TRBJ1-2; D ambiguous. The CDR3 here is CATLLPDYGYTF. The CDR3, as DNA: TGTGCCACCCTCCTACCGGACTATGGCTACACCTTC.